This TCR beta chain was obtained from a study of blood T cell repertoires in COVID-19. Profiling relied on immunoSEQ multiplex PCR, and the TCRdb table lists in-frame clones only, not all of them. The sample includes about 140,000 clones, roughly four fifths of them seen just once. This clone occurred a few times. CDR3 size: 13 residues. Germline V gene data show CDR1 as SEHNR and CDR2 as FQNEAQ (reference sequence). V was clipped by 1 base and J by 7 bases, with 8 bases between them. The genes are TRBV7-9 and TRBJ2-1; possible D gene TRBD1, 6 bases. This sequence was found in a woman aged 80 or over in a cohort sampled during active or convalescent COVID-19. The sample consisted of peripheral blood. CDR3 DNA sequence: TGTGCCAGCAGCTTAGGGACAGTTAATGAGCAGTTCTTC. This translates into CASSLGTVNEQFF.